The entry below describes one T cell receptor beta chain. These data originate in a study of control samples from healthy donors and cancer patients. The CDR3 runs 12 residues. Germline values: CDR1 SQVTM, CDR2 ANQGSEA. Trimming took off 4 bases at V and 2 bases at J, with 7 bases between the two ends. Assay used: immunoSEQ multiplex PCR; TCRdb lists only in-frame clones, some missing. The sample contains more than 85,000 clones, about 91% of which appear only once. This TCR came from a woman younger than 35 in good health. The rearrangement links TRBV29-1 to TRBJ2-3; D might be TRBD1 or TRBD2, each matching 5 bases. The sequenced sample was blood. The chain's CDR3 is CSVGGITDTQYF. CDR3 DNA: TGCAGCGTTGGGGGGATCACAGATACGCAGTATTTT.